This T cell receptor (beta chain) is drawn from a study of T cells in Graves' hyperthyroidism and ophthalmopathy. This clonotype was observed at least ten times. What it binds is unknown. The CDR3 has 13 residues. V was cut by 3 bases and J by 6 bases, with 12 bases left in between. Germline values: CDR1 SEHNR, CDR2 FQNEAQ (reference sequence). Patients having uncontrolled infection, another autoimmune disease, pregnancy or lactation were not included. Diagnostic assessment was based on clinical symptoms, serum thyroxine and TRAb, thyroid ultrasound and orbital computed tomography. Overall study results and limits: A model using 13 V-J features told ophthalmopathy apart from stable hyperthyroidism.

RNA transcripts served as the template for amplifying TCR beta CDR3 regions. First-round RT-PCR with HTBI primers amplified the TCR CDR3 region. MiXCR, applied by TCRdb to the multiplex PCR reads, yields one record per CDR3 protein. In the table there are 540,000 or so distinct CDR3 sequences, 46% of which are singletons. Specimen: peripheral blood or thyroid tissue (not recorded which). This clonotype originated in an adult woman with Graves' disease, either hyperthyroidism or ophthalmopathy (not recorded which). The chain carries TRBV7-9 and TRBJ2-7; D ambiguous. CDR3 DNA: TGTGCCAGCAGCTTCAGTCTGGCGCGCGAGCAGTACTTC. Translated: CASSFSLAREQYF.